This record concerns one T cell receptor (beta chain) sequence. The antigen remains unidentified. The DNA ends 3 residues before the CDR3 does, and the rest of the CDR3 is filled in from the germline J gene. Trimming left V 2 bases short and J 2 bases short, with 7 bases between. The germline V gene has CDR1 WNHNN and CDR2 SYGVQD (reference sequence). The CDR3 is 13 amino acids. The data were produced by immunoSEQ multiplex PCR, yet TCRdb's version contains in-frame clones alone and is incomplete. The sample totals under 45,000 clones. The data are from a study of T cells in women clearing cervical HPV infection. On the study more broadly: Case blood was drawn when the lesion was first found; control blood after infection became undetectable. With HLA typing for only a few women, HLA confounding remains possible. Study-wide findings and caveats: Cases and controls were distinguished at AUC about 0.8 by richness and V genes.

V and J are TRBV10-1 and TRBJ2-7, with D perhaps matching TRBD2 (5 bases). This TCR was recovered from a woman aged 18-70 years with a cervical HPV16 infection that either progressed to CIN3+ or cleared (not recorded which). Sequencing used blood buffy coat. This CDR3 reads CASSEPGAYEQYF. The DNA read from the CDR3 is TGCGCCAGCAGTGAGCCCGGGGCCTACGAG.